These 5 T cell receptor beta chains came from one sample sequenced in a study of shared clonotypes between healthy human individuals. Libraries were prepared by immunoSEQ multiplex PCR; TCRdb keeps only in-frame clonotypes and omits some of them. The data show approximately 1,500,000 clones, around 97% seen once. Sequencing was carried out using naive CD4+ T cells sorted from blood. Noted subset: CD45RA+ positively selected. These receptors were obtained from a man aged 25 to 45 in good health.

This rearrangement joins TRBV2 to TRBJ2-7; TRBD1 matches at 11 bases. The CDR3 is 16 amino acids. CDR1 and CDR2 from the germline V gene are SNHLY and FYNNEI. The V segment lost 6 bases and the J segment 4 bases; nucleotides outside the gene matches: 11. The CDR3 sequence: CASRTQDRGQRYEQYF. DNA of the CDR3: TGTGCCAGCAGGACACAGGACAGGGGGCAGCGTTACGAGCAGTACTTC.

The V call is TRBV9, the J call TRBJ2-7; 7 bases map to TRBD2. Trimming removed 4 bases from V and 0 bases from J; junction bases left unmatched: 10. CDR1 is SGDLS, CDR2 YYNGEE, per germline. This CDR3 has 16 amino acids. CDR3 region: CASSPSPRGTSYEQYF. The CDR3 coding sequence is TGTGCCAGCAGCCCATCCCCGCGGGGGACCTCCTACGAGCAGTACTTC.

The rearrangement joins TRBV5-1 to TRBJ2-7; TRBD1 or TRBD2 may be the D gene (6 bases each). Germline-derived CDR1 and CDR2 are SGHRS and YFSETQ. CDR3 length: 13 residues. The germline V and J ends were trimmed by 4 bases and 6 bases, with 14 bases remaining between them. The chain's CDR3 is CASSPRRGVEQYF. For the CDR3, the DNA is TGCGCCAGCAGCCCGAGGAGGGGGGTCGAGCAGTACTTC.

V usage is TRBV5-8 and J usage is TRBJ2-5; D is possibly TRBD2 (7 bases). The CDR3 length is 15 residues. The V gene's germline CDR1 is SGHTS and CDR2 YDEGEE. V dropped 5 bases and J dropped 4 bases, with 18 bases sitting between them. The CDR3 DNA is TGTGCCAGCAGGCGCGGCGGTAGGGGGGGAGAGACCCAGTACTTC. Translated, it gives CASRRGGRGGETQYF.

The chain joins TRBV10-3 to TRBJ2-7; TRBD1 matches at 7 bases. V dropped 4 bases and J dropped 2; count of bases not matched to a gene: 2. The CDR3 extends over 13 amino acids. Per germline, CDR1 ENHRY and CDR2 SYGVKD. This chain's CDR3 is CAISGQGTYEQYF. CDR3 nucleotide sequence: TGTGCCATCAGTGGACAGGGTACCTACGAGCAGTACTTC.